The next 2 T cell receptor beta chains were all read from a single sample in a study of T cell responses to AZD1222 COVID-19 vaccine. TCRdb's copy holds only in-frame clones and misses some; the assay was immunoSEQ multiplex PCR. This table has 100,000 to 150,000 clones, more than 70% appearing once. Sequences were derived from peripheral blood, sampled 28 days after the second AZD1222 dose. These receptors all stem from an adult who received the AZD1222 COVID-19 vaccine.

This clone was observed a single time. V and J are TRBV5-1 and TRBJ2-1; 10 bases fit TRBD1. V gave up 0 bases and J gave up 9 bases; unmatched junction bases: 3. The germline V gene encodes CDR1 SGHRS and CDR2 YFSETQ. The CDR3 extends over 14 amino acids. The DNA for the CDR3 is TGCGCCAGCAGCTTGGGACAGGGGGCAATTGAGCAGTTCTTC. It encodes CASSLGQGAIEQFF.

The V and J genes are TRBV28 and TRBJ1-4; 9 bases fit TRBD1. The CDR3 sequence is 14 residues long. The junction had 5 bases not matched to a gene; V was cut back by 5 bases and J by 7 bases. Germline loops: CDR1 MDHEN, CDR2 SYDVKM. CDR3 protein: CASSPDRGGEKLFF. The CDR3 nucleotides are TGTGCCAGCAGTCCGGACAGGGGAGGTGAAAAACTGTTTTTT. The entire variable domain, with the rest obtained from reference TRBV28 and TRBJ1-4, is as follows: DVKVTQSSRYLVKRTGEKVFLECVQDMDHENMFWYRQDPGLGLRLIYFSYDVKMKEKGDIPEGYSVSREKKERFSLILESASTNQTSMYLCASSPDRGGEKLFFGSGTQLSVL.